The next 4 T cell receptor beta chains were all read from a single sample in a study of blood T cell repertoires in COVID-19. Sequencing used immunoSEQ multiplex PCR; TCRdb keeps in-frame clones, though not all of them. The sample comprises some 100,000 clones, 80% of which are singletons, and 3.5% to 5% rests with the top ten. Sequencing was done on a sample of peripheral blood. Receptors were obtained from a human donor in a cohort sampled during active or convalescent COVID-19.

The genes are TRBV10-3 and TRBJ2-7; D possibly corresponds to TRBD1 (6 bases). Trimming pared 8 bases from V and 6 bases from J, leaving 14 bases between. CDR3 length: 12 amino acids. Per germline, CDR1 ENHRY and CDR2 SYGVKD. The CDR3 protein is CAIAYRVGEQYF. CDR3 nucleotides: TGTGCCATCGCGTACAGGGTAGGCGAGCAGTACTTC.

In this sample, this clone turned up once. The chain uses TRBV7-9 and TRBJ2-7, with D maybe TRBD2 (5 bases). The CDR3 loop spans 14 amino acids. Looked up from germline, CDR1 is SEHNR and CDR2 is FQNEAQ (reference sequence). V lost 5 bases and J 0 bases, leaving 11 bases between the germline ends. In DNA, the CDR3 is TGTGCCAGCAGCCGGCACCGGGACTCCTACGAGCAGTACTTC. Amino acids: CASSRHRDSYEQYF.

The V and J genes are TRBV5-5 and TRBJ2-3, with 8 positions matching TRBD2. The CDR3 loop spans 14 amino acids. CDR1 is SGHKS and CDR2 is YYEKEE in the germline V gene (reference sequence). Trimming at V came to 0 bases and at J to 5 bases, leaving 2 bases not matched to a gene. The CDR3 region is CASSLAAGVDTQYF. The CDR3 region has the DNA TGTGCCAGCAGCTTGGCAGCGGGAGTAGATACGCAGTATTTT. Full variable domain (rest looked up from reference TRBV5-5 and TRBJ2-3): DAGVTQSPTHLIKTRGQQVTLRCSPISGHKSVSWYQQVLGQGPQFIFQYYEKEERGRGNFPDRFSARQFPNYSSELNVNALLLGDSALYLCASSLAAGVDTQYFGPGTRLTVL.

The chain couples TRBV6-5 to TRBJ1-2, with D tentatively TRBD1 (6 bases). In germline, CDR1 is MNHEY, CDR2 SVGAGI. V was shortened by 6 bases and J by 6 bases, with 17 bases between the two germline ends. This CDR3 spans 14 amino acids. The CDR3 loop reads CASSKGERAHGYTF. The CDR3 coding sequence is TGTGCCAGCAGCAAGGGGGAAAGGGCCCATGGCTACACCTTC.